This T cell receptor (beta chain) came from a study of CD8 T cells in ankylosing spondylitis. This CDR3 is built from 12 residues. V was cut by 0 bases and J by 8 bases, with 5 bases left in between. CDR1 is LNHNV, CDR2 YYDKDF, per germline (reference sequence). TCRdb ran MiXCR on the 5' RACE reads and lists one entry per CDR3 protein. Of tens of thousands of distinct CDR3 sequences listed, around 25% were seen once; the top ten hold roughly 60%. Overall study findings and caveats: Characteristic, it appeared, of ankylosing spondylitis blood was a TCR beta motif of several highly homologous variants. Reportedly, matched ankylosing spondylitis synovial fluid was significantly enriched for disease-linked clones.

This clonotype was seen just once. What it recognizes is unknown. Sequencing was done on a sample of blood, either unsorted or a sorted T cell fraction (not recorded which). The chain carries TRBV15 and TRBJ2-1; no firm D call. The receptor was derived from a male donor with ankylosing spondylitis or in good health (not recorded which). The CDR3 nucleotides are TGTGCCACCAGCAGAGATCACCATGAGCAGTTCTTC. Its protein is CATSRDHHEQFF.